This T cell receptor (beta chain) was captured by sequencing in a study of a mutant IDH1 vaccine in newly diagnosed glioma. On the study more broadly: Vaccine administration was initiated 4-6 weeks following radiotherapy alone, or with temozolomide cycles. The earlier regimen, radiotherapy, temozolomide, or both, was most often both.

Of note for this clone: Its antigen is not known.

The CDR3 totals 13 residues. CDR1 and CDR2 from the germline V gene are ENHRY and SYGVKD. The V end lost 7 bases, the J end lost 4 bases, and 13 bases lay between the germline ends. Clones were read by immunoSEQ multiplex PCR, and TCRdb kept only the in-frame ones, dropping some. The sample has tens of thousands of clones, roughly 71% seen once. Time point defined: week 35, safety follow-up. Vaccination comprised doses that each held 300 ug of mutant IDH1 20-mer peptide, plus topical imiquimod. Patients received eight vaccinations in weeks 1, 3, 5, 7, 11, 15, 19, 23. The chain is built from TRBV10-3 and TRBJ1-2; D is unclear. Sample: PBMCs, taken from a glioma patient whose treatment included an IDH1 peptide vaccine. The receptor was derived from a man between 45 and 60 years old with glioma. The CDR3 loop is CAIKIGQGYGYTF. Here the CDR3 DNA reads TGTGCCATCAAAATCGGCCAAGGCTATGGCTACACCTTC.